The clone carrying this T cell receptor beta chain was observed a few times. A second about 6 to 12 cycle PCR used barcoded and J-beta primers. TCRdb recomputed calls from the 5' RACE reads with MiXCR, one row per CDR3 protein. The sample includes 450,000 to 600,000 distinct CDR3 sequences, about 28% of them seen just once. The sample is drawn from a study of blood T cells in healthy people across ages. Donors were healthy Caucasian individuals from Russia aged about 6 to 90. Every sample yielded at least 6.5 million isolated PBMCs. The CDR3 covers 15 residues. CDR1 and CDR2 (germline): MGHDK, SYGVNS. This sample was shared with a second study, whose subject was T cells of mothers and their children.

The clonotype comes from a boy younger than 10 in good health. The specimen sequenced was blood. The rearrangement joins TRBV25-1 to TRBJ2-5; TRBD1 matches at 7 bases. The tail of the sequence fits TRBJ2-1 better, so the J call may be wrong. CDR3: CASSDPGQRNNEQFF. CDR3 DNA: TGTGCCAGCAGTGACCCGGGACAGAGGAACAATGAGCAGTTCTTC.